This is a list of T cell receptor beta chains from one sample in a study of blood T cell repertoires in COVID-19. TCRdb's table, derived via immunoSEQ multiplex PCR, lists solely in-frame clones and lacks some. The profile shows under 550,000 clones, 70% to 90% of them singletons. Material: peripheral blood. The receptor source for this set is a man younger than 30 with COVID-19, enrolled during active disease. Each CDR3 is given with its conserved first and last residue. Fields, in order: CDR3 DNA, CDR3 protein, V gene, J gene, D gene, clone size. A D gene is named only where the DNA matches it firmly. Clone size is not always given. Where it is, it says once, few, many or a class for expanded clones.

cdr3_nt: TGTGCCAGCAGCCAAGCTATAGGGAGGAACACTGAAGCTTTCTTT
cdr3_aa: CASSQAIGRNTEAFF
v_call: TRBV3-1/TRBV3-2
j_call: TRBJ1-1
d_call: .
clone_size: once

cdr3_nt: TGTGCCAGCAGCCGCGGGGGGGGCTACACCTTC
cdr3_aa: CASSRGGGYTF
v_call: TRBV6-5
j_call: TRBJ1-2
d_call: .
clone_size: .

cdr3_nt: TGTGCCACCAGTGATTCAGGGGGCAATGAGCAGTTCTTC
cdr3_aa: CATSDSGGNEQFF
v_call: TRBV24-1
j_call: TRBJ2-1
d_call: TRBD1
clone_size: .

cdr3_nt: TGTGCCAGCAGCCAGCGATCCTACGAGCAGTACTTC
cdr3_aa: CASSQRSYEQYF
v_call: TRBV7-9
j_call: TRBJ2-7
d_call: .
clone_size: few

cdr3_nt: TGTGCCAGCAGTACCGACAGGGGGAACACTGAAGCTTTCTTT
cdr3_aa: CASSTDRGNTEAFF
v_call: TRBV6-5
j_call: TRBJ1-1
d_call: TRBD1
clone_size: .

cdr3_nt: TGTGCCAGCAGCCGTACAGGGGGAATTTTATACGAGCAGTACTTC
cdr3_aa: CASSRTGGILYEQYF
v_call: TRBV6-5
j_call: TRBJ2-7
d_call: TRBD1
clone_size: .

cdr3_nt: TGTGCCAGCAGGATACAGGGCTCTGGAAACACCATATATTTT
cdr3_aa: CASRIQGSGNTIYF
v_call: TRBV6-5
j_call: TRBJ1-3
d_call: .
clone_size: .

cdr3_nt: TGTGCCAGCAAGTTAGGCGGCGTCTCTGGAAACACCATATATTTT
cdr3_aa: CASKLGGVSGNTIYF
v_call: TRBV7-9
j_call: TRBJ1-3
d_call: .
clone_size: .

cdr3_nt: TGCGCCAGCAGCCCGTACTGGCTAGCTGGTTCCTACGAGCAGTACTTC
cdr3_aa: CASSPYWLAGSYEQYF
v_call: TRBV5-1
j_call: TRBJ2-7
d_call: .
clone_size: .

cdr3_nt: TGTGCCAGCAGCTTAGGGCTAACAGGTGGCGGTGAAAAACTGTTTTTT
cdr3_aa: CASSLGLTGGGEKLFF
v_call: TRBV7-9
j_call: TRBJ1-4
d_call: .
clone_size: .

cdr3_nt: TGTGCCACCAGTGACGCTCTAGGAGATACGCAGTATTTT
cdr3_aa: CATSDALGDTQYF
v_call: TRBV24-1
j_call: TRBJ2-3
d_call: .
clone_size: .

cdr3_nt: TGTGCCAGCAGCTTGGGACTTAATCAGCCCCAGCATTTT
cdr3_aa: CASSLGLNQPQHF
v_call: TRBV5-6
j_call: TRBJ1-5
d_call: .
clone_size: once

cdr3_nt: TGTGCCAGCAGCCAATTGGAGAGGATGTGGGGCTACACCTTC
cdr3_aa: CASSQLERMWGYTF
v_call: TRBV14
j_call: TRBJ1-2
d_call: .
clone_size: once

cdr3_nt: TGTGCCAGCAGCTTACGCAGGATAATCTATGGCTACACCTTC
cdr3_aa: CASSLRRIIYGYTF
v_call: TRBV7-2
j_call: TRBJ1-2
d_call: .
clone_size: .

cdr3_nt: TGCGCCAGCAGCCAGGACAGGGCTCCCTACGAGCAGTACTTC
cdr3_aa: CASSQDRAPYEQYF
v_call: TRBV5-1
j_call: TRBJ2-7
d_call: TRBD1
clone_size: .

cdr3_nt: TGTGCCAGCAGCCAAGAATTAGTGAAGGAGACCCAGTACTTC
cdr3_aa: CASSQELVKETQYF
v_call: TRBV14
j_call: TRBJ2-5
d_call: .
clone_size: .

cdr3_nt: TGTGCCAGCTTACTCCCGGAGGGGTTCATTACCGGGGAGCTGTTTTTT
cdr3_aa: CASLLPEGFITGELFF
v_call: TRBV18
j_call: TRBJ2-2
d_call: .
clone_size: .

cdr3_nt: TGTGCCAGCAGCCCTAGCGGGAGGGCCATCGGAGATACGCAGTATTTT
cdr3_aa: CASSPSGRAIGDTQYF
v_call: TRBV6-2/TRBV6-3
j_call: TRBJ2-3
d_call: TRBD2
clone_size: .

cdr3_nt: TGTGCCAGCAGCTTGAGGAACGGCGGGAACACTGAAGCTTTCTTT
cdr3_aa: CASSLRNGGNTEAFF
v_call: TRBV7-6
j_call: TRBJ1-1
d_call: .
clone_size: .

cdr3_nt: TGTGCCAGCAGCTTGCGCGGAGTCTTCTATGGCTACACCTTC
cdr3_aa: CASSLRGVFYGYTF
v_call: TRBV5-8
j_call: TRBJ1-2
d_call: .
clone_size: .

cdr3_nt: TGTGCCACGGCTGCGCTGGGGGACAGGGCTTCACCCCTCCACTTT
cdr3_aa: CATAALGDRASPLHF
v_call: TRBV6-5
j_call: TRBJ1-6
d_call: TRBD1
clone_size: .

cdr3_nt: TGCGCCAGCAGTGGGGACAGGGGGCGAGGATCACCCCTCCACTTT
cdr3_aa: CASSGDRGRGSPLHF
v_call: TRBV10-1
j_call: TRBJ1-6
d_call: TRBD1
clone_size: .

cdr3_nt: TGTGCCAGCAGCTTGGCAGGGTTTGTCGAGCAGTACTTC
cdr3_aa: CASSLAGFVEQYF
v_call: TRBV5-6
j_call: TRBJ2-7
d_call: .
clone_size: .

cdr3_nt: TGCAGTGCTAGCGCAGGGGGTATTCAGTACTTC
cdr3_aa: CSASAGGIQYF
v_call: TRBV20-1
j_call: TRBJ2-4
d_call: TRBD1
clone_size: .

cdr3_nt: TGTGCCAGCAGCACCACCTGGGGCCTAGAGAATGAGCAGTTCTTC
cdr3_aa: CASSTTWGLENEQFF
v_call: TRBV9
j_call: TRBJ2-1
d_call: .
clone_size: .

cdr3_nt: TGTGCCAGCAGTTACGAGCGGAACACTGAAGCTTTCTTT
cdr3_aa: CASSYERNTEAFF
v_call: TRBV12-3/TRBV12-4
j_call: TRBJ1-1
d_call: .
clone_size: .

cdr3_nt: TGTGCCAGCAGCAGGGCCCCCGGGGACAGGGGAAATGAGCAGTTCTTC
cdr3_aa: CASSRAPGDRGNEQFF
v_call: TRBV9
j_call: TRBJ2-1
d_call: TRBD1
clone_size: .